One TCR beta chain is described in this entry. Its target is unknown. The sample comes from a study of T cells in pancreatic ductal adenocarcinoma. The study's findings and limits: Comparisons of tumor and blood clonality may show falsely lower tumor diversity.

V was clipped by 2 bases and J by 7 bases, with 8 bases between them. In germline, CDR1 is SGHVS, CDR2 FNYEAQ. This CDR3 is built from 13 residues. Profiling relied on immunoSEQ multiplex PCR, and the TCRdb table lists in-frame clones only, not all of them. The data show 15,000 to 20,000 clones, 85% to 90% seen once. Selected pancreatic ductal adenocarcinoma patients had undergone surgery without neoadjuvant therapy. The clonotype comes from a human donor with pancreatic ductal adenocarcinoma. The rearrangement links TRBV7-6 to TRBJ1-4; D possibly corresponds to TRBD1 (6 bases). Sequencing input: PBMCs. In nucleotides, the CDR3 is TGTGCCAGCAGCTTAACAGGGAGTGAAAAACTGTTTTTT. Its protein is CASSLTGSEKLFF.